The following is a T cell receptor (beta chain) sequence with its context. The trim removed 5 bases at V and 3 bases at J, leaving 6 bases unmatched. From germline, CDR1 is SGHVS and CDR2 FQNEAQ. CDR3 length: 16 residues. Per the original methods: Nucleated cell counts were estimated from reference gene primer amplification. The table came from immunoSEQ multiplex PCR; TCRdb's copy has only in-frame clones and leaves some out. V and J calls and clone size come straight from that table; D and trimming were deduced from the DNA. This table holds over 35,000 clones, over 85% found once. This specimen comes from a study of blood T cell repertoires in COVID-19. Study at large: From the United States, Italy and Spain came samples of acute and convalescent COVID-19. In each case, the material was cDNA or gDNA derived from T cells, B-cell-depleted T cells, or PBMCs.

The chain employs TRBV7-8 and TRBJ2-2, with 10 positions matching TRBD2. This receptor was obtained from a man in his 70s with active COVID-19. Material: peripheral blood. CDR3: CASSLRGTSDTGELFF. Here the CDR3 DNA reads TGTGCCAGCAGCCTCCGCGGGACTAGCGACACCGGGGAGCTGTTTTTT.